A selection of T cell receptor beta chains follows, all from one sample in a study of cytomegalovirus exposure and HLA in healthy donors. Libraries were prepared by immunoSEQ multiplex PCR; TCRdb keeps only in-frame clonotypes and omits some of them. This sample has fewer than 140,000 clones, with roughly 80% found just once. The sequenced sample consisted of PBMCs. These receptors were collected from a man aged 55-75 years in good health and CMV-seronegative. Both conserved end residues are part of each CDR3. A D gene is named only where the DNA matches it firmly. The listing skips clone size in some rows; elsewhere it reads once, few, many or a size class.

clone_size: few
j_call: TRBJ2-5
v_call: TRBV7-2
d_call: TRBD1
cdr3_nt: TGTGCCAGCAGCTCCCGGAGGACAGGGGGGGAGACCCAGTACTTC
cdr3_aa: CASSSRRTGGETQYF

clone_size: .
j_call: TRBJ2-1
v_call: TRBV29-1
d_call: TRBD1
cdr3_nt: TGCAGCGTGACCCGGGACAGGGATCCCTACAATGAGCAGTTCTTC
cdr3_aa: CSVTRDRDPYNEQFF

clone_size: .
j_call: TRBJ1-4
v_call: TRBV28
d_call: TRBD1
cdr3_nt: TGTGCCAGCATTAACAGGGGGCCGGGTGAAAAACTGTTTTTT
cdr3_aa: CASINRGPGEKLFF

clone_size: few
j_call: TRBJ2-7
v_call: TRBV25-1
d_call: TRBD1
cdr3_nt: TGTGCCAGCAGTTTAGGACAGGGAGTATACGAGCAGTACTTC
cdr3_aa: CASSLGQGVYEQYF

clone_size: .
j_call: TRBJ1-6
v_call: TRBV10-3
d_call: .
cdr3_nt: TGTGCCATCCACTCAGGGCCAGGTTCACCCCTCCACTTT
cdr3_aa: CAIHSGPGSPLHF

clone_size: .
j_call: TRBJ2-3
v_call: TRBV2
d_call: TRBD2
cdr3_nt: TGTGCCAGCAGTGAACAGCGCGGGGGTAGCACAGATACGCAGTATTTT
cdr3_aa: CASSEQRGGSTDTQYF

clone_size: .
j_call: TRBJ1-4
v_call: TRBV5-6
d_call: TRBD1
cdr3_nt: TGTGCCAGCAGCCCTGTTAGACAGGGAAGTGAAAAACTGTTTTTT
cdr3_aa: CASSPVRQGSEKLFF

clone_size: few
j_call: TRBJ2-5
v_call: TRBV5-1
d_call: TRBD1
cdr3_nt: TGCGCCAGCAGCTTGGCCCTCAGGGGGCAATCCCAGCAAGAGACCCAGTACTTC
cdr3_aa: CASSLALRGQSQQETQYF

clone_size: .
j_call: TRBJ1-3
v_call: TRBV9
d_call: .
cdr3_nt: TGTGCCAGCAGCCCCAGACAGGACTCTGGAAACACCATATATTTT
cdr3_aa: CASSPRQDSGNTIYF

clone_size: .
j_call: TRBJ1-2
v_call: TRBV6-5
d_call: .
cdr3_nt: TGTGCCAGCAGTTACATCCAGACTCCTAACTATGGCTACACCTTC
cdr3_aa: CASSYIQTPNYGYTF

clone_size: .
j_call: TRBJ1-1
v_call: TRBV7-3
d_call: .
cdr3_nt: TGTGCCAGCAGCTTAGGTAGTGGCACTGAAGCTTTCTTT
cdr3_aa: CASSLGSGTEAFF

clone_size: .
j_call: TRBJ1-5
v_call: TRBV5-1
d_call: .
cdr3_nt: TGCGCCAGCAGCTTGGGGACAGTGGGCAATCAGCCCCAGCATTTT
cdr3_aa: CASSLGTVGNQPQHF

clone_size: .
j_call: TRBJ2-3
v_call: TRBV5-1
d_call: .
cdr3_nt: TGCGCCAGCAGCCCCCCAGGAGATACGCAGTATTTT
cdr3_aa: CASSPPGDTQYF

clone_size: .
j_call: TRBJ1-2
v_call: TRBV6-5
d_call: .
cdr3_nt: TGTGCCAGCAGTTCGGAATATCGGACAAACTATGGCTACACCTTC
cdr3_aa: CASSSEYRTNYGYTF

clone_size: .
j_call: TRBJ2-2
v_call: TRBV18
d_call: .
cdr3_nt: TGTGCCAGCTCGAACAGATTCCTCGCGAACACCGGGGAGCTGTTTTTT
cdr3_aa: CASSNRFLANTGELFF

clone_size: .
j_call: TRBJ1-1
v_call: TRBV9
d_call: .
cdr3_nt: TGTGCCAGCAGCGCGGGACTTGAGAACACTGAAGCTTTCTTT
cdr3_aa: CASSAGLENTEAFF

clone_size: .
j_call: TRBJ1-1
v_call: TRBV15
d_call: .
cdr3_nt: TGTGCCACCAGGTTTATAGGGGGTAACACTGAAGCTTTCTTT
cdr3_aa: CATRFIGGNTEAFF

clone_size: .
j_call: TRBJ1-6
v_call: TRBV6-1
d_call: .
cdr3_nt: TGTGCCAGCAGGAGCCCAGGGTCGCTTAATTCACCCCTCCACTTT
cdr3_aa: CASRSPGSLNSPLHF

clone_size: .
j_call: TRBJ2-5
v_call: TRBV5-1
d_call: TRBD1
cdr3_nt: TGCGCCAGCAGACAGGGACAGGGAGGGGCCGAGACCCAGTACTTC
cdr3_aa: CASRQGQGGAETQYF

clone_size: .
j_call: TRBJ1-5
v_call: TRBV6-1
d_call: TRBD1
cdr3_nt: TGTGCCAGCAGTGAAATCCAGACAGGGCTGATCTACAGCAATCAGCCCCAGCATTTT
cdr3_aa: CASSEIQTGLIYSNQPQHF

clone_size: few
j_call: TRBJ2-1
v_call: TRBV5-6
d_call: .
cdr3_nt: TGTGCCAGCAGTAGGGGGGGCTTGAGCTCCTACAATGAGCAGTTCTTC
cdr3_aa: CASSRGGLSSYNEQFF

clone_size: once
j_call: TRBJ2-1
v_call: TRBV5-3
d_call: TRBD1
cdr3_nt: TGTGCCAGGACCGACAGGGGGGCAAACAATGAGCAGTTCTTC
cdr3_aa: CARTDRGANNEQFF